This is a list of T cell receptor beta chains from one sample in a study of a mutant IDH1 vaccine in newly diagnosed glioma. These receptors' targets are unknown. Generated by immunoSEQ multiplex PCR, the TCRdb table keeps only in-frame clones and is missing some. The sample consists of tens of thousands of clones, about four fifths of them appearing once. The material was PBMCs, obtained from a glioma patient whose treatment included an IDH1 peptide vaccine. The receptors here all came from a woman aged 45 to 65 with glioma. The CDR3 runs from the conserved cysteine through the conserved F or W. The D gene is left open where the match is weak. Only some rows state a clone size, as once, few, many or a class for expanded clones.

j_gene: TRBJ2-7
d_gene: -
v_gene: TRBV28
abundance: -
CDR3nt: TGTGCCAGCAGTTTATGGGGTGGAGAGCAGTACTTC
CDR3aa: CASSLWGGEQYF

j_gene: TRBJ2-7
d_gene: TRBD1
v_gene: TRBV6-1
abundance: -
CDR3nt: TGTGCCAGTACCCCGACAGGGAACGAGCAGTACTTC
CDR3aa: CASTPTGNEQYF

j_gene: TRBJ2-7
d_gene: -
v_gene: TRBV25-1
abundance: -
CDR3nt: TGTGCCAGCAGTGAAGTGGGGAGCGAGCAGCACTTC
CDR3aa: CASSEVGSEQHF

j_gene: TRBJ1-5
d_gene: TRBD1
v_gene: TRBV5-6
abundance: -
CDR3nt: TGTGCCAGCAGCTCCGCGGGACAGGGCCCTCAGCCCCAGCATTTT
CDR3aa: CASSSAGQGPQPQHF

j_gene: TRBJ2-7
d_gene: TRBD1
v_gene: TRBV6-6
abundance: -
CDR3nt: TGTGCCAGCAGACCCGGGACAGGGAAGACGTACGAGCAGTACTTC
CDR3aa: CASRPGTGKTYEQYF

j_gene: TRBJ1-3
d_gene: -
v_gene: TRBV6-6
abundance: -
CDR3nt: TGTGGAGTAGGGGGGTCGTCTGGAAACACCATATATTTT
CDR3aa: CGVGGSSGNTIYF

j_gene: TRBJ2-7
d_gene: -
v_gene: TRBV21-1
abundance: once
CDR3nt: TGTGCCAGCAGCAAAAAACGGGACAGGGTATCCTACGAGCAGTACTTC
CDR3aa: CASSKKRDRVSYEQYF

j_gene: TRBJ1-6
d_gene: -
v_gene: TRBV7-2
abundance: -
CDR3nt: TGTGCCAGCAGCCTGGGCGGGGAAATAGGAAGGGATTCACCCCTCCACTTT
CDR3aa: CASSLGGEIGRDSPLHF

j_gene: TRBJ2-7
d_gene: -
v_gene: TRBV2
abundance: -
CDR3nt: TGTGCCAGCAGTGGGACGGGCTACGAGCAGTACTTC
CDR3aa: CASSGTGYEQYF

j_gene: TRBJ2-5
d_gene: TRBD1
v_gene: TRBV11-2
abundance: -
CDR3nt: TGTGCCAGCAGTTATTTACAGGGGGCGTGGGAGACCCAGTACTTC
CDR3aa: CASSYLQGAWETQYF

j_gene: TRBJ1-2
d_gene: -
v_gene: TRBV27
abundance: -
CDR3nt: TGTGCCAGCAGTCTGGGGGGCAAGGACTATGGCTACACCTTC
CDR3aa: CASSLGGKDYGYTF

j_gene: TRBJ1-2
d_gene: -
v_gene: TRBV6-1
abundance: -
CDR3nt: TGTGCCAGCAGTGAAGAGCAGGGCTCCTATGGCTACACCTTC
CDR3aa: CASSEEQGSYGYTF

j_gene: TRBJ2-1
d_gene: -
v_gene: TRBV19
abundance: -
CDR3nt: TGTGCCAGTATAGGGGCAGGCTACAATGAGCAGTTCTTC
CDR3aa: CASIGAGYNEQFF

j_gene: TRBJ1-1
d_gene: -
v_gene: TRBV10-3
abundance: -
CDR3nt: TGTGCCATTTCTACATCGAAGAACACTGAAGCTTTCTTT
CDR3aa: CAISTSKNTEAFF

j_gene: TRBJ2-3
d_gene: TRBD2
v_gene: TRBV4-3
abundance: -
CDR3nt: TGCGCCAGCAGCCCCGGACTAGCCCCAGATACGCAGTATTTT
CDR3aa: CASSPGLAPDTQYF

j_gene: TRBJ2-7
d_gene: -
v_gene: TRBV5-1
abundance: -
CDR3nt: TGCGCCAGCAGCTTGAAGGAGCAGGGTCGGCAGTACTTC
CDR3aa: CASSLKEQGRQYF

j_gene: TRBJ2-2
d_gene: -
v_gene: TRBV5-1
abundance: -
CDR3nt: TGCGCCAGCGCAAGGGGGTTAGCGAACACCGGGGAGCTGTTTTTT
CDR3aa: CASARGLANTGELFF

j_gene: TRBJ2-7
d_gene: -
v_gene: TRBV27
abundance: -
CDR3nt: TGTGCCAGCAGTTTACGCCCCCCCACAGGGTTGAAGTACTTC
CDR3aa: CASSLRPPTGLKYF

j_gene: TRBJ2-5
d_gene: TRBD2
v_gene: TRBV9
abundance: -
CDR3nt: TGTGCCAGCAGCGTAGCTAGCGGGGGGGAGACCCAGTACTTC
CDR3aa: CASSVASGGETQYF

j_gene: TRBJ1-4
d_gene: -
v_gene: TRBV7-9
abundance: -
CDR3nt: TGTGCCAGCAGCTTAAGTGAAAAACTGTTTTTT
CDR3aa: CASSLSEKLFF

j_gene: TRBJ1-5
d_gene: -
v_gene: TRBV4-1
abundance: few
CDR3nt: TGCGCCAGCAGCCAAGAGTTGGGGCCTCAGCCCCAGCATTTT
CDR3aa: CASSQELGPQPQHF

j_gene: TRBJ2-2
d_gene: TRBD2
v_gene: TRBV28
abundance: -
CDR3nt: TGTGCCAGCAGTTTACGGACTAGCGGGAGAGTGGAGCTGTTTTTT
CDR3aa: CASSLRTSGRVELFF

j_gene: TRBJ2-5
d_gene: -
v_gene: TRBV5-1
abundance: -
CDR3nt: TGCGCCAGCAGCTTAGTGGCTTCGGAACAAGAGACCCAGTACTTC
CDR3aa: CASSLVASEQETQYF

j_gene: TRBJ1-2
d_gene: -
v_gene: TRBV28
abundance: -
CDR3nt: TGTGCCAGCACCCTTAGCCCCGGGGAAGGCTACACCTTC
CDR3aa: CASTLSPGEGYTF

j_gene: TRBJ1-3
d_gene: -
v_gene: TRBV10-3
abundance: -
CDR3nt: TGTGCCATCAGTGAGTACAGACAGCCGCGCTCTGGAAACACCATATATTTT
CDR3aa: CAISEYRQPRSGNTIYF

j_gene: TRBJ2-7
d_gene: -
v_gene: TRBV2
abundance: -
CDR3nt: TGTGCCAGCTACGAGCAGTACTTC
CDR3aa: CASYEQYF

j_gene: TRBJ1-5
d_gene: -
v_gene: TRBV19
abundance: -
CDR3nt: TGTGCCAGTAGTATGGCCCCTTATAGCAATCAGCCCCAGCATTTT
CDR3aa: CASSMAPYSNQPQHF

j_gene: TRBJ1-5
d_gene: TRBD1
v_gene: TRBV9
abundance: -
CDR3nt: TGTGCCAGCAGCGCAAAATTGTTAGCCAGGGGGCGAGTAAGCAATCAGCCCCAGCATTTT
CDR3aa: CASSAKLLARGRVSNQPQHF

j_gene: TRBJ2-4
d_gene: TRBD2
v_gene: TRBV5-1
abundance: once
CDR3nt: TGCGCCAGCAGCCCCTCATTGGGTGGGGGGGTCCGAAACATTCAGTACTTC
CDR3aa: CASSPSLGGGVRNIQYF

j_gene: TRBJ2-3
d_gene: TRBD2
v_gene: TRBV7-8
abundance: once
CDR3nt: TGTGCCAGCAGCTCCCTGGGGGCGGGGGGGACCACAGATACGCAGTATTTT
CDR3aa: CASSSLGAGGTTDTQYF

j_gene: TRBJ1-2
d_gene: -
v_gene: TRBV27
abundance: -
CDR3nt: TGTGCCAGCAGTTTTAGAGGGACCAACGGGGGCTACACCTTC
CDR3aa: CASSFRGTNGGYTF

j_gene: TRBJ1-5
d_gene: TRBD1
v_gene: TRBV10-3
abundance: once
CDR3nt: TGTGCCACTACCGACAGGGCCCATAGCAATCAGCCCCAGCATTTT
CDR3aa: CATTDRAHSNQPQHF

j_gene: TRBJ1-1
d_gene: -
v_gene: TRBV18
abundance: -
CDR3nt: TGTGCCAGCTCACCACCTTATGTCGGCAGGGCGGTAGAGAGGAACACTGAAGCTTTCTTT
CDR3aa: CASSPPYVGRAVERNTEAFF

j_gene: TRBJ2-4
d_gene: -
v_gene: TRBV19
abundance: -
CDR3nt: TGTGCCAGTAGTATGGGGGGTGCCAAAAACATTCAGTACTTC
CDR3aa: CASSMGGAKNIQYF

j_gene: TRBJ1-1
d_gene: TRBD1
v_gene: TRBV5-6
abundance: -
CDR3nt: TGTGCCAGCAGCCCGGACAGGGATACTGAAGCTTTCTTT
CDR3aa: CASSPDRDTEAFF

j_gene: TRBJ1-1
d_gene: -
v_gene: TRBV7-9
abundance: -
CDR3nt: TGTGCCAGCAGCTTTTCAGGGGCTCAGACTGAAGCTTTCTTT
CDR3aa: CASSFSGAQTEAFF

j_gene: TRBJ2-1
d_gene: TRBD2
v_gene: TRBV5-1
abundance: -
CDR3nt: TGCGCCAGCAGGCCACTAGCGGGGGGGCATAATGAGCAGTTCTTC
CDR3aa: CASRPLAGGHNEQFF

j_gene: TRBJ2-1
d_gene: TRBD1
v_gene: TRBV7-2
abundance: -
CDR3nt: TGTGCCAGCAGCTTAGTGGCAGTCCCCGGGACAGGGACCTACAATGAGCAGTTCTTC
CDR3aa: CASSLVAVPGTGTYNEQFF

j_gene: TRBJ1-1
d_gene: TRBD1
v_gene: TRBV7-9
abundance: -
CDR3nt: TGTGCCAGCACCATTGAAGGGACAGGGGGCGCCACTGAAGCTTTCTTT
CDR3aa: CASTIEGTGGATEAFF

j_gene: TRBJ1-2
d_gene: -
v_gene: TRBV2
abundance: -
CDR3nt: TGTGCCAGCAGTGAAGGGGCAGGGGCGCGTGGCTACACCTTC
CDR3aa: CASSEGAGARGYTF

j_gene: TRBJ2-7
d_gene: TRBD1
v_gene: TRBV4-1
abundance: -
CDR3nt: TGCGCCAGCAGCCAACAAGGGACAGGGGGCGTCGAGCAGTACTTC
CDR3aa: CASSQQGTGGVEQYF

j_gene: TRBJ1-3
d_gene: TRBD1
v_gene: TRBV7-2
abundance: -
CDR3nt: TGTGCCAGCAGCTTAAGTGGGACAGGTGGGGGTGGAAACACCATATATTTT
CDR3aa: CASSLSGTGGGGNTIYF

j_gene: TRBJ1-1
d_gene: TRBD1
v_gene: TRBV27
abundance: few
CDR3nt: TGTGCCAGCAGTTGGACAGGGAAGGTGAGGACTGAAGCTTTCTTT
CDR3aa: CASSWTGKVRTEAFF

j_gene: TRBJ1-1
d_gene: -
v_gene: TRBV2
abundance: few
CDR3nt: TGTGCCAGCACCGGGGGATATATAACTGAAGCTTTCTTT
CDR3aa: CASTGGYITEAFF

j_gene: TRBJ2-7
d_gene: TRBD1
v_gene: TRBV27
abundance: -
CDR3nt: TGTGCCAGCATCCCCGACAGGGACCCCCACGAGCAGTACTTC
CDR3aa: CASIPDRDPHEQYF

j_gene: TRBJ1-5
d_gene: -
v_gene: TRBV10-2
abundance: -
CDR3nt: TGCGCCAGCAGTTTAGCCGGCGAAAGTCAGCCCCAGCATTTT
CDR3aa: CASSLAGESQPQHF

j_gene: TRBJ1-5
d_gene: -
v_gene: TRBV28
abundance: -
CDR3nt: TGTGCCAGCAGTTTAGGGGGTGTGGGGAATCAGCCCCAGCATTTT
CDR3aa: CASSLGGVGNQPQHF

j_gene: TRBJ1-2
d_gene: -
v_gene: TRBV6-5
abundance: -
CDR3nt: TGTGCCAGCAGCGGGACATGGAGCTATGGCTACACCTTC
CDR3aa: CASSGTWSYGYTF

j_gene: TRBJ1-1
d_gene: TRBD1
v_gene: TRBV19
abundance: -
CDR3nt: TGTGCCAGTAGCGGGGACAGCATGAACACTGAAGCTTTCTTT
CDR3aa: CASSGDSMNTEAFF

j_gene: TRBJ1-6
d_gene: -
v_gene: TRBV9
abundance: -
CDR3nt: TGTGCCAGCAGCGTAGGAGAGGATAATTCACCCCTCCACTTT
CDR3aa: CASSVGEDNSPLHF

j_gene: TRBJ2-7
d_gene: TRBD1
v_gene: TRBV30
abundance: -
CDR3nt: TGTGCCTGGAGTGGATTAGGACAGGTCTCCTACGAGCAGTACTTC
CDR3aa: CAWSGLGQVSYEQYF

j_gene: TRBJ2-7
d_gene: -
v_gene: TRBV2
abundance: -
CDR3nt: TGTGCCAGCAGTGTGCGCGAGCAGTACTTC
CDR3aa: CASSVREQYF

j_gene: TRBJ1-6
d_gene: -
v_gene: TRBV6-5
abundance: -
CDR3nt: TGTGCCAGCAGTTACCGGGGAGGGAATTCACCCCTCCACTTT
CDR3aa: CASSYRGGNSPLHF

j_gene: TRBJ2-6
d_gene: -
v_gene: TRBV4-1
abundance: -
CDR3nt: TGCGCCAGCAGCCAAGCGGGACCCCTCTCTGGGGCCAACGTCCTGACTTTC
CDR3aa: CASSQAGPLSGANVLTF

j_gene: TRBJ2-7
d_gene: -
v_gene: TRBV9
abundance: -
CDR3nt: TGTGCCAGCAGCGTAGACCTAGGGGGGTACGAGCAGTACTTC
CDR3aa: CASSVDLGGYEQYF

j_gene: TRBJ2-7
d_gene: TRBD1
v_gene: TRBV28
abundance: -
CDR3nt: TGTGCCAGCACTGGGGGGACAGGCGTTCTCTACGAGCAGTACTTC
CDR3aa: CASTGGTGVLYEQYF